This T cell receptor beta chain was captured in a study of T cell repertoires in cytomegalovirus infection. Study-level information: CMV epitopes used comprised recently identified HLA-C-restricted ones and well-studied HLA-B-restricted ones. Indications of both CMV infection and matching HLA type were provided by public TCR beta signatures. Study findings and constraints: CMV-specific TCR beta clonotypes restricted by HLA-C dominated the ex vivo response. The cumulative frequency of public TCR beta families distinguished individuals who carried CMV together with the relevant HLA.

TCRdb recomputed calls from the reads with MiXCR, one row per CDR3 protein. This sample has tens of thousands of distinct CDR3 sequences; 25% to 30% occur once, and the top ten carry roughly 60%. About this clonotype itself: Its specificity is unknown.

The CDR3 covers 14 residues. The germline V gene has CDR1 LNHDA and CDR2 SQIVND (reference sequence). Trimming cost V 5 bases and J 5 bases; bases outside gene matches: 3. The source of this sequence is a human donor in good health (CMV status not recorded). Some clones in this sample may be carry-over from other donors' samples. This chain links TRBV19 with TRBJ1-6, with 7 bases identical to TRBD1. The sequencing used CD8+ T cells from cultured PBMCs, collected from culture after CMV antigen stimulation. The CDR3 sequence: CASSRDSDNSPLHF. The CDR3 DNA sequence: TGTGCCAGTAGTCGGGACAGCGATAATTCACCCCTCCACTTT.